This T cell receptor (beta chain) was obtained from a study of identical twins (dated by TCRdb to 2015 to 2016). In terms of the full investigation: TCR alpha and beta repertoires from monozygotic twins, unrelated adults of various ages and cord blood were deep-sequenced to test whether fetal clonotypes persist. Replicate twin experiments were performed at different times using different library preparation protocols to rule out contamination. The investigation overall reported the following: Recombination models systematically underestimated out-of-frame TCR alpha sharing in monozygotic twins but agreed with sharing between unrelated individuals. Compared with coincidental sharing between unrelated individuals, out-of-frame TCR alpha sequences shared between twins showed an excess of sequences with low generation probability. Because the same donors could not be followed over many years, the conclusions relied on cross-sectional statistical analysis. Invariant T cells such as MAIT and iNKT could partly confound zero-insertion analyses, although diverse VJ usage argued against such confounding for most clonotypes. A weaker excess of twin sharing was found in beta out-of-frame sequences because the signal-to-noise ratio was lowered by fewer shared sequences. Abundant cord blood beta clonotypes carried fewer insertions; young adult naive repertoires showed a weaker similar trend, while memory repertoires showed none.

Only healthy Caucasian donors were included. Three pairs of female monozygotic twins, all aged roughly 18 to 30 years, made up the twin cohort. Peripheral blood mononuclear cells were used as the source from which RNA for TCR libraries was isolated. The CDR3 numbers 12 residues from cysteine through phenylalanine. Solely the CDR3 DNA is kept, with 36 bases framed from the first base. V is cut by 4 bases and J by 10 bases, and the space between the germline ends is 16 bases. The germline V gene (reference sequence) sets CDR1 to DFQATT and CDR2 to SNEGSKA. This clonotype turned up a few times. No antigen is known for it. No quality values exist for individual bases; no much larger clone is one base distant. Preparation of the library involved 5' RACE. Instrument on record: Illumina HiSeq 2000. Template switching added a universal primer binding site, and the final cDNA carried a unique molecular identifier that allowed TCR cDNA molecules to be counted accurately. First-strand cDNA for TCR alpha and beta chains was synthesized from specific primers in the conserved constant-segment region. Each cDNA library was double barcoded, with a SMART-Mk sample barcode plus Illumina barcodes, to control for contamination. Two successive PCR steps introduced TruSeq adapter sequences along with Illumina sample barcodes. Sequencing of the TCR alpha and beta cDNA libraries was done on the Illumina HiSeq platform using custom primers. For the original study's pipeline: Unique molecular identifiers were extracted from raw reads with MiGEC, and CDR3 positions were determined with MiXCR. For each individual, recombination models were inferred using an EM algorithm with the repgenHMM and IGoR tools. The analysis of shared clonotypes was done with the tcR package in R, with sharing normalized by the product of cloneset sizes. Out-of-frame nonproductive sequences were analyzed to study raw recombination free of thymic and clonal selection effects. Using fastp trimming at Q25 and MiXCR clonotype assembly, TCRdb reanalyzed the public sequencing data and kept in-frame beta chains. One record per CDR3 amino acid sequence lists the most common genes and DNA. The V and J calls and clone size come from TCRdb's table, not from the authors' own analysis. This sample holds about 920,000 distinct CDR3 sequences; roughly an eighth were observed only once. The ten largest clones capture 1.5% to 2% of the sample.

A further study also used this sample, focusing on yellow fever vaccine responses in identical twins. As described in the second report: According to the authors, in identical twins the way T cells responded to vaccination appeared partly convergent and partly personalized. The study precisely tracked vaccine-responding T cell clones in identical twins.

Here the chain combines TRBV20-1 and TRBJ1-2; TRBD1 is a possible D gene, resting on 5 matching bases. The source of this sequence is a woman between 18 and 29 years old in good health. Sequencing was done on a sample of PBMCs. The DNA reads as follows: TGCAGTGCTATTCAGGGCCACCGTGACTACACCTTC. The encoded protein is CSAIQGHRDYTF.